This T cell receptor beta chain was identified in a study of OX40 agonist ivuxolimab in advanced cancers. Regarding the study as a whole: Doses of 0.1 to 3.0 mg/kg were accompanied by clonal expansion of CD4+ and CD8+ blood T cells by week 6.

Looked up from germline, CDR1 is MGHRA and CDR2 is YSYEKL. Trimming removed 0 bases from V and 2 bases from J, with 9 bases in between. The CDR3 spans 15 residues. Comment on this clone: What it recognizes is unknown.

Measured with immunoSEQ multiplex PCR; TCRdb has only the in-frame clones, and not every one. The sample gives around 62,000 clones, about 89% of which show up once; approximately 0.99% is in the top ten. The sample was CD4+ or CD8+ T cells sorted from blood, taken in a trial of the OX40 agonist ivuxolimab. The rearrangement uses TRBV4-1 and TRBJ2-3; D gene ambiguous. The origin of this receptor is an adult with an advanced solid tumor such as melanoma, head and neck, liver or kidney cancer. CDR3 protein: CASSQESATTDTQYF. CDR3 in DNA: TGCGCCAGCAGCCAAGAATCTGCTACCACAGATACGCAGTATTTT.